A single sample is the source of the 21 T cell receptor beta chains below, sequenced in a study of cytomegalovirus exposure and HLA in healthy donors. The PCR contained 60 Vbeta and 13 Jbeta primers. Sequencing was performed with immunoSEQ multiplex PCR; in TCRdb, only in-frame clones are kept and a portion is missing. The sample carries over 250,000 clones, approximately 70% recorded once. The sample consisted of PBMCs. The receptors here all came from a female donor in good health and CMV-seronegative.

This clone came up a few times. This chain uses TRBV4-1 with TRBJ2-3; a possible D gene is TRBD1 (5 bases). V lost 4 bases, J lost 8 bases, and 10 bases lay in between. The CDR3 consists of 12 residues. Germline CDR1 is MGHRA and CDR2 is YSYEKL. Written as DNA, the CDR3 is TGCGCCAGCAGCCCGACAGATGCTACGCAGTATTTT. This sequence encodes CASSPTDATQYF.

J is TRBJ2-3 and V is TRBV4-1; 11 bases line up with TRBD2. Per the germline V gene, CDR1 is MGHRA and CDR2 is YSYEKL. Unmatched junction bases numbered 11, after V lost 4 bases and J lost 2 bases. The CDR3 is 18 residues long. CDR3 residues: CASSRLGGLAGPTDTQYF. CDR3 sequence (DNA): TGCGCCAGCAGCCGGTTGGGAGGACTAGCGGGTCCCACAGATACGCAGTATTTT.

The chain uses TRBV28 and TRBJ2-1; D gene uncertain. Germline loops: CDR1 MDHEN, CDR2 SYDVKM. Trimming left V 1 base short and J 6 bases short, with 4 bases between. The CDR3 length is 12 residues. CDR3 sequence (DNA): TGTGCCAGCAGTTTATTGGCCAATGAGCAGTTCTTC. This encodes CASSLLANEQFF. The variable domain in full, completed from reference TRBV28 and TRBJ2-1, reads DVKVTQSSRYLVKRTGEKVFLECVQDMDHENMFWYRQDPGLGLRLIYFSYDVKMKEKGDIPEGYSVSREKKERFSLILESASTNQTSMYLCASSLLANEQFFGPGTRLTVL.

V usage is TRBV10-2 and J usage is TRBJ2-1, with 8 positions matching TRBD2. Trimming cost V 0 bases and J 4 bases; bases outside gene matches: 8. The CDR3 consists of 17 residues. Germline loops: CDR1 WSHSY, CDR2 SAAADI. The CDR3 bases are TGCGCCAGCAGTGAGTCGAGGCGGGAGGACCTTTACAATGAGCAGTTCTTC. This sequence encodes CASSESRREDLYNEQFF.

The chain joins TRBV28 to TRBJ2-1; D is perhaps TRBD2 (7 bases). The germline gives CDR1 MDHEN, CDR2 SYDVKM. The CDR3 loop spans 15 amino acids. V was trimmed by 9 bases and J by 4 bases, leaving 19 bases between them. In nucleotides, the CDR3 is TGTGCCAGTTTCGAGGGGGGGATACCTTACAATGAGCAGTTCTTC. It encodes CASFEGGIPYNEQFF. Full variable domain (missing parts from reference TRBV28 and TRBJ2-1): DVKVTQSSRYLVKRTGEKVFLECVQDMDHENMFWYRQDPGLGLRLIYFSYDVKMKEKGDIPEGYSVSREKKERFSLILESASTNQTSMYLCASFEGGIPYNEQFFGPGTRLTVL.

In its sample, this clone was seen a few times. The chain carries TRBV11-2 and TRBJ1-1; D unresolved. CDR1 and CDR2 from the germline V gene are SGHAT and FQNNGV. Deletions cut 1 base from V and 8 bases from J, with 11 bases between. The CDR3 spans 13 residues. In DNA form, the CDR3 reads TGTGCCAGCAGCTTAGGGTCGGGAGGAGAAGCTTTCTTT. This sequence encodes CASSLGSGGEAFF.

The chain is built from TRBV15 and TRBJ2-7; 7 nucleotides line up with TRBD1. Per the germline V gene, CDR1 is LNHNV and CDR2 is YYDKDF (reference sequence). The CDR3 extends over 15 amino acids. J was trimmed by 0 bases and V by 4 bases; bases with no gene match: 6. The CDR3 DNA reads as TGTGCCACCAGCACCCAGGGGGACCCCTCCTACGAGCAGTACTTC. Its translation: CATSTQGDPSYEQYF.

This rearrangement joins TRBV5-4 to TRBJ1-3; D perhaps matches TRBD1 (6 bases). Deletions cut 0 bases from V and 7 bases from J, with 11 bases between. The CDR3 has 14 amino acids. Germline CDR1 and CDR2: SGHNT and YYREEE (reference sequence). The CDR3 region has the DNA TGTGCCAGCAGCTTGGGAGGGGGAATCAACACCATATATTTT. Its translation: CASSLGGGINTIYF.

The chain uses TRBV11-2 and TRBJ1-2; D may be TRBD1 (6 bases). The V end was cut by 1 base, the J end by 4 bases, with 13 bases between. This CDR3 is built from 15 residues. CDR1 SGHAT and CDR2 FQNNGV come from the germline V gene. CDR3 coding DNA: TGTGCCAGCAGCTTAGCTTTTGGACAGAGCTATGGCTACACCTTC. This sequence encodes CASSLAFGQSYGYTF.

V and J are TRBV19 and TRBJ2-1; 8 bases match TRBD1. Losses at the gene ends were 3 bases for V and 1 base for J; bases not matched to a gene: 8. Germline V lookup: CDR1 LNHDA, CDR2 SQIVND (reference sequence). The CDR3 totals 17 residues. For the CDR3, the DNA is TGTGCCAGTAGTATCTATTTCGGGGACAGGTCCTACAATGAGCAGTTCTTC. Translating it yields CASSIYFGDRSYNEQFF.

J is TRBJ2-1 and V is TRBV5-1; TRBD2 agrees at 7 bases. With V trimmed by 6 bases and J by 3 bases, 15 bases remained unmatched. Germline values: CDR1 SGHRS, CDR2 YFSETQ. The CDR3 consists of 17 residues. This CDR3 reads CASNTERGGLLYNEQFF. For the CDR3, the DNA is TGCGCCAGCAACACCGAGCGGGGAGGTCTCCTCTACAATGAGCAGTTCTTC.

The chain recombines TRBV2 with TRBJ2-3; perhaps TRBD2 as D (6 bases). CDR3 length: 13 amino acids. The germline V gene has CDR1 SNHLY and CDR2 FYNNEI. The V and J ends lost 3 bases and 4 bases respectively, with 8 bases between them. CDR3 DNA: TGTGCCAGCAGTGAGGGGGGACCAGATACGCAGTATTTT. It codes for CASSEGGPDTQYF.

The rearrangement joins TRBV11-2 to TRBJ2-1; D remains unclear. The CDR3 extends over 17 amino acids. Trimming stripped 5 bases from V and 3 bases from J, with 20 bases between. Per the germline V gene, CDR1 is SGHAT and CDR2 is FQNNGV. The DNA of the CDR3 is TGTGCCAGCAGCCCCCATGAGGAAGAGGCCAACTACAATGAGCAGTTCTTC. Translation gives CASSPHEEEANYNEQFF.

As regards this clone: In the same sample, other DNA sequences code for this CDR3. CDR3 region: CASSASGSTDTQYF. In DNA form, the CDR3 reads TGTGCCAGCAGCGCGAGCGGAAGCACAGATACGCAGTATTTT. The chain has TRBV9 and TRBJ2-3; D is possibly TRBD2 (5 bases). CDR3 length: 14 residues. Germline V CDR1 and CDR2: SGDLS, YYNGEE. Trimming pared 3 bases from V and 0 bases from J, leaving 8 bases between.

V gene TRBV5-1 combines with J gene TRBJ2-5; D possibly corresponds to TRBD1 (5 bases). Trimming removed 4 bases at V and 1 base at J, with 8 bases between. The CDR3 covers 13 residues. Germline-derived CDR1 and CDR2 are SGHRS and YFSETQ. This CDR3 is CASSADSQETQYF. The CDR3 DNA is TGCGCCAGCAGCGCCGACAGCCAAGAGACCCAGTACTTC. The full variable domain, completed using reference TRBV5-1 and TRBJ2-5, is KAGVTQTPRYLIKTRGQQVTLSCSPISGHRSVSWYQQTPGQGLQFLFEYFSETQRNKGNFPGRFSGRQFSNSRSEMNVSTLELGDSALYLCASSADSQETQYFGPGTRLLVL.

The chain is built from TRBV27 and TRBJ2-3; 13 nucleotides align to TRBD2. The germline CDR1 and CDR2 sequences are MNHEY and SMNVEV (reference sequence). V lost 3 bases, J lost 3 bases, and 6 bases stayed unmatched. The CDR3 is made up of 17 amino acids. CDR3: CASSFAGLAGKTDTQYF. The CDR3 DNA sequence: TGTGCCAGCAGTTTCGCGGGACTAGCGGGAAAAACAGATACGCAGTATTTT.

This chain links TRBV4-1 with TRBJ2-7; the D is unclear. This CDR3 is 16 amino acids long. Trimming took off 0 bases at V and 0 bases at J, with 12 bases between the two ends. Germline V gene data show CDR1 as MGHRA and CDR2 as YSYEKL. The CDR3 loop reads CASSQDFGQPSYEQYF. The CDR3 DNA sequence: TGCGCCAGCAGCCAAGATTTTGGGCAGCCCTCCTACGAGCAGTACTTC.

This clone was seen a single time. The chain uses TRBV7-6 and TRBJ2-1, with 9 bases identical to TRBD2. Losses at the gene ends were 7 bases for V and 4 bases for J; bases not matched to a gene: 8. Looked up from germline, CDR1 is SGHVS and CDR2 is FNYEAQ. The CDR3 consists of 15 residues. The CDR3 protein is CASTVSGSGYNEQFF. The CDR3 DNA reads TGTGCCAGCACCGTTAGCGGGAGTGGATACAATGAGCAGTTCTTC. Looking up the rest from reference TRBV7-6 and TRBJ2-1 gives the full variable domain: GAGVSQSPRYKVTKRGQDVALRCDPISGHVSLYWYRQALGQGPEFLTYFNYEAQQDKSGLPNDRFSAERPEGSISTLTIQRTEQRDSAMYRCASTVSGSGYNEQFFGPGTRLTVL.

The chain employs TRBV5-6 and TRBJ1-4, with no clear D. Trimming stripped 0 bases from V and 3 bases from J, with 6 bases between. The CDR3 spans 14 residues. Germline assignment: CDR1 SGHDT and CDR2 YYEEEE. The CDR3: CASSLGRANEKLFF. CDR3 coding DNA: TGTGCCAGCAGCTTGGGACGGGCTAATGAAAAACTGTTTTTT.

The chain combines TRBV5-6 with TRBJ2-2, with D hard to call. The germline V and J ends were trimmed by 7 bases and 3 bases, with 13 bases remaining between them. The CDR3 is made up of 14 amino acids. CDR1 is SGHDT and CDR2 is YYEEEE in the germline V gene. The CDR3 here is CASHGGSYTGELFF. For the CDR3, the DNA is TGTGCCAGCCACGGCGGATCTTACACCGGGGAGCTGTTTTTT.

This sequence joins TRBV19 and TRBJ1-3; D perhaps matches TRBD1 (6 bases). The CDR3 sequence is 16 residues long. CDR1 and CDR2 (germline): LNHDA, SQIVND (reference sequence). Trimming cost V 0 bases and J 0 bases, with 9 bases left between them. The CDR3 loop is CASSIDRGASGNTIYF. The CDR3 DNA is TGTGCCAGTAGTATAGACCGGGGGGCCTCTGGAAACACCATATATTTT.